Listed here are 4 T cell receptor beta chains from one sample, sequenced in a study of blood T cell repertoires in COVID-19. The table came from immunoSEQ multiplex PCR; TCRdb's copy has only in-frame clones and leaves some out. The table lists 210,000 or so clones, 65% to 85% of them singletons, with roughly 2.9% in the top ten. Sequenced: peripheral blood. These receptors were obtained from a man in his fifties or sixties with active or convalescent COVID-19.

This clone came up a few times. The rearrangement links TRBV6-5 to TRBJ2-4; maybe TRBD1 (5 bases). Trimming took 0 bases from V and 3 from J, leaving 12 bases between them. This CDR3 contains 16 residues. Germline loops: CDR1 MNHEY, CDR2 SVGAGI. This CDR3 reads CASSYSTQGSKNIQYF. The CDR3 DNA sequence: TGTGCCAGCAGTTACTCGACTCAGGGAAGCAAAAACATTCAGTACTTC.

The rearrangement joins TRBV28 to TRBJ2-2; D ambiguous. CDR1 MDHEN and CDR2 SYDVKM come from the germline V gene. Trimming removed 3 bases at V and 2 bases at J, with 7 bases between. The CDR3 length is 14 residues. The CDR3 nucleotides read TGTGCCAGCAGTTTCAACAGCAACACCGGGGAGCTGTTTTTT. Protein product: CASSFNSNTGELFF.

This chain links TRBV9 with TRBJ2-1; tentatively, D is TRBD2 (6 bases). Deletions cut 3 bases from V and 0 bases from J, with 16 bases between. The CDR3 is made up of 17 amino acids. Germline V gene lookup returns CDR1 SGDLS and CDR2 YYNGEE. Here the CDR3 DNA reads TGTGCCAGCAGCGAGGAAGGGACTTTCCACTCCTACAATGAGCAGTTCTTC. Protein sequence: CASSEEGTFHSYNEQFF.

The V and J genes are TRBV3-1 (or the pseudogene TRBV3-2) and TRBJ2-1; tentative D call: TRBD1 (6 bases). This CDR3 has 13 residues. Germline V gives CDR1 LGHDT, CDR2 YNNKEL (reference sequence). The V end lost 3 bases, the J end lost 13 bases, and 16 bases lay between the germline ends. The CDR3 sequence is CASSQSQGRPQFF. The CDR3 DNA follows: TGTGCCAGCAGCCAGTCCCAGGGGCGCCCCCAGTTCTTC.